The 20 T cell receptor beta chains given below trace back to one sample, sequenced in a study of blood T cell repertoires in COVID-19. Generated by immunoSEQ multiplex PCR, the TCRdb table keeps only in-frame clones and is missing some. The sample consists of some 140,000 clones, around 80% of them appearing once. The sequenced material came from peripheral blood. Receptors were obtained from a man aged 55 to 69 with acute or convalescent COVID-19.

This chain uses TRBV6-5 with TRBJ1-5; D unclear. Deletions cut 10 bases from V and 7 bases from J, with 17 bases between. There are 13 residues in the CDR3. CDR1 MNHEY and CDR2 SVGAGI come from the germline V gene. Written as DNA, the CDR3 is TGTGCCACCACACACGTAGCGGGGCAGCCCCAGCATTTT. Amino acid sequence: CATTHVAGQPQHF.

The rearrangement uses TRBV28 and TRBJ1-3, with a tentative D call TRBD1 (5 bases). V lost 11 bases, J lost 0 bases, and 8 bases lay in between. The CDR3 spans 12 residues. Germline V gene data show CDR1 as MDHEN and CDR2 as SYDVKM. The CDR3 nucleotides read TGTGCCGGGGCTAGCTCTGGAAACACCATATATTTT. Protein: CAGASSGNTIYF.

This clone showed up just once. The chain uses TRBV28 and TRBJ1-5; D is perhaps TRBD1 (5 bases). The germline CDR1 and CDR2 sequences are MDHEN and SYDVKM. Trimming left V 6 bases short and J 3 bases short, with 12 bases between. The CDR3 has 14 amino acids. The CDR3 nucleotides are TGTGCCAGCAGAGGAACAGGTAACAATCAGCCCCAGCATTTT. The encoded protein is CASRGTGNNQPQHF.

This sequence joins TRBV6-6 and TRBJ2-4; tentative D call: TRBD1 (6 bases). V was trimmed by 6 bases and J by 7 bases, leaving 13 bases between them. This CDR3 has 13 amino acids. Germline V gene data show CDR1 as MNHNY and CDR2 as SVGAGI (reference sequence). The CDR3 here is CASRLTGANIQYF. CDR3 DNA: TGTGCCAGCAGGCTGACAGGAGCGAACATTCAGTACTTC.

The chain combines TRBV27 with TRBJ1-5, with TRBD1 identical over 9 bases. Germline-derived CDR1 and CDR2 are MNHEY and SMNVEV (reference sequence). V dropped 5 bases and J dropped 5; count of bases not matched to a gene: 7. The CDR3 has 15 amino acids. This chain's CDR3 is CASSLSWTGDQPQHF. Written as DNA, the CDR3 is TGTGCCAGCAGTCTCAGTTGGACAGGGGATCAGCCCCAGCATTTT.

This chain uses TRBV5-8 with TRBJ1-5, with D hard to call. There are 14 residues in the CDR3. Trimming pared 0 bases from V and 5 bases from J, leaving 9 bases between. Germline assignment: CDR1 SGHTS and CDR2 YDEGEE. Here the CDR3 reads CASSLEAAYQPQHF. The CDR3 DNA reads TGTGCCAGCAGCTTGGAGGCGGCCTATCAGCCCCAGCATTTT.

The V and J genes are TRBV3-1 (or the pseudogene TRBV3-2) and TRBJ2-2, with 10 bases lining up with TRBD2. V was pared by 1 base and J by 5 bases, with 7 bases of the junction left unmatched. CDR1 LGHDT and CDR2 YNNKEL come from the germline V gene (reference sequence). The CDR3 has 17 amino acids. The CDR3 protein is CASSQGASGRATGELFF. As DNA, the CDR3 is TGTGCCAGCAGCCAAGGGGCCAGCGGGAGGGCAACCGGGGAGCTGTTTTTT.

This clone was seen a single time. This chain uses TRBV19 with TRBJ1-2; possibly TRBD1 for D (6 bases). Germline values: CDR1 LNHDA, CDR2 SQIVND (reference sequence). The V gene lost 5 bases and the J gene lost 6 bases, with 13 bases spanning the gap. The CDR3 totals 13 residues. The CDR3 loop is CASSPRDIHGYTF. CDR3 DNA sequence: TGTGCCAGTAGTCCCCGGGACATCCATGGCTACACCTTC.

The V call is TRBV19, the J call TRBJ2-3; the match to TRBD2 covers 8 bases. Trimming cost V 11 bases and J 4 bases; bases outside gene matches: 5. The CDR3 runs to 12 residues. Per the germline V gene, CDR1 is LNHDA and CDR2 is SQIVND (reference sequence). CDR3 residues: CASTSVADTQYF. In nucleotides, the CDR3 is TGTGCCTCGACTAGCGTGGCAGATACGCAGTATTTT.

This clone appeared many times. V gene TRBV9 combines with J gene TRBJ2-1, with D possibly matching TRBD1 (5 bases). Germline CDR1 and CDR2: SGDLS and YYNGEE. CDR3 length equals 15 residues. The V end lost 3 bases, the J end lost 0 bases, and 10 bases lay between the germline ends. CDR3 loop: CASSGTGSSYNEQFF. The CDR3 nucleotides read TGTGCCAGCAGCGGTACAGGAAGCTCCTACAATGAGCAGTTCTTC. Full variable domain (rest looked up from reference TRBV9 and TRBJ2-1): DSGVTQTPKHLITATGQRVTLRCSPRSGDLSVYWYQQSLDQGLQFLIQYYNGEERAKGNILERFSAQQFPDLHSELNLSSLELGDSALYFCASSGTGSSYNEQFFGPGTRLTVL.

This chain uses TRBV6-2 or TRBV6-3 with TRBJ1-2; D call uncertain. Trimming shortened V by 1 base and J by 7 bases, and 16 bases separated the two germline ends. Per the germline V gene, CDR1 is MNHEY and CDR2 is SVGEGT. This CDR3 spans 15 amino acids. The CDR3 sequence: CASSYYGRPLSGYTF. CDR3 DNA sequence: TGTGCCAGCAGTTACTATGGCAGGCCCTTATCTGGCTACACCTTC.

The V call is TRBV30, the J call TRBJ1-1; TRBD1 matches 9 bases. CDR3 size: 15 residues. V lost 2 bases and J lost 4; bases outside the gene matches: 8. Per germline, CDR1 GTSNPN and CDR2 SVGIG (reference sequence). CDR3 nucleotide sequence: TGTGCCTGGAGTAGAACAGGGGGCGCGGGCACTGAAGCTTTCTTT. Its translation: CAWSRTGGAGTEAFF.

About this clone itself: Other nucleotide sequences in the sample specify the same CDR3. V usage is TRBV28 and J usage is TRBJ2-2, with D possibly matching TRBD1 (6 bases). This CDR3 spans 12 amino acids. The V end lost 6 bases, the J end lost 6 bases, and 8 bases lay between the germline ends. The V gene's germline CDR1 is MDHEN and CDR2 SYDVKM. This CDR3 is CASRTGSGELFF. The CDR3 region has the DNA TGTGCCAGCAGAACAGGGTCCGGGGAGCTGTTTTTT.

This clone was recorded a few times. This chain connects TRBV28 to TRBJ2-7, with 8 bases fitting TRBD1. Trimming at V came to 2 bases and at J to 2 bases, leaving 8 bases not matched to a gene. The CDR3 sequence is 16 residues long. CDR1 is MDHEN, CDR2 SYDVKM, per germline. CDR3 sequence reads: CASSLGPDRVPYEQYF. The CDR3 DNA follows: TGTGCCAGCAGTTTAGGTCCGGACAGGGTCCCCTACGAGCAGTACTTC.

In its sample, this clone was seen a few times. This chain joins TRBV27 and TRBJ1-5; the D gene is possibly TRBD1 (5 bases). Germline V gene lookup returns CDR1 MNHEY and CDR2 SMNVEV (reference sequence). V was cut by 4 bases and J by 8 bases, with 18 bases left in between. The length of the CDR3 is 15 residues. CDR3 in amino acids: CASSSGTGGREPQHF. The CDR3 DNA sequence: TGTGCCAGCAGTTCCGGGACGGGGGGTAGGGAGCCCCAGCATTTT.

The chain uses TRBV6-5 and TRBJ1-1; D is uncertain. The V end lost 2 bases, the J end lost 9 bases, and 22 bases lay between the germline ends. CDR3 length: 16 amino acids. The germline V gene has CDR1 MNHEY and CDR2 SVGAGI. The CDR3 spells CASSYDFSRFHMKAFF. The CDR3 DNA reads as TGTGCCAGCAGTTACGATTTCTCCAGGTTCCATATGAAAGCTTTCTTT.

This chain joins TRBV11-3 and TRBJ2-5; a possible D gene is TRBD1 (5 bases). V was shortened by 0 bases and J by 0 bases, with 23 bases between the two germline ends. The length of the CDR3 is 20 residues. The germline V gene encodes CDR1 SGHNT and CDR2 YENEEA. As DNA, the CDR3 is TGTGCCAGCAGCTTAGAGGGCGGTTGGCAGGGATTGGCAAACCAAGAGACCCAGTACTTC. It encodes CASSLEGGWQGLANQETQYF.

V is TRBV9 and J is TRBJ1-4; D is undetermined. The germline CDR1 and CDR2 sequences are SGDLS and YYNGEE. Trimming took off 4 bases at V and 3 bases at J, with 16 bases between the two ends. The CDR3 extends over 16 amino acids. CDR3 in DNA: TGTGCCAGCAGCCCCCGGCGGGGTGAGTCTAATGAAAAACTGTTTTTT. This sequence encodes CASSPRRGESNEKLFF.

DNA of the CDR3: TGTGCCAGCAGCCCGACTATGAGCTCCTACAATGAGCAGTTCTTC. It yields the protein CASSPTMSSYNEQFF. The gene calls are TRBV7-8 and TRBJ2-1; D is perhaps TRBD2 (5 bases). V shed 5 bases and J shed 0 bases, with 11 bases lying between them. This CDR3 comprises 15 residues. CDR1 SGHVS and CDR2 FQNEAQ come from the germline V gene.

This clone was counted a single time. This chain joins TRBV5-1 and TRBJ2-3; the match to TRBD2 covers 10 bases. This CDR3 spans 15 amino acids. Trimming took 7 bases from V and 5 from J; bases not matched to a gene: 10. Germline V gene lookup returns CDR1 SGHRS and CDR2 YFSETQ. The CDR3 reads CASGSSGRREDTQYF. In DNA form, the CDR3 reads TGCGCCAGCGGGTCTAGCGGGAGAAGGGAAGATACGCAGTATTTT.